Following are 14 T cell receptor beta chains from one sample sequenced in a study of T-cell reconstitution after alpha-beta-depleted transplantation in children. Researchers prepared the TCRbeta library using unique molecular identifiers, the study reports. TCRdb passed the PCR reads through MiXCR, listing each CDR3 protein once. The sample lists fewer than 700,000 distinct CDR3 sequences, 13% occurring once. This material consisted of PBMCs, mostly from graft donor cells, taken 360 days after TCRalphabeta/CD19-depleted stem cell transplant. All receptors come from a male patient aged 10 to 17 who had a stem cell transplant for acute myeloid leukemia, so the T cells may come from the graft donor.

This clonotype has a count of ten or more. The chain has TRBV29-1 and TRBJ2-1; D not resolved. V was cut by 4 bases and J by 5 bases, with 3 bases left in between. This CDR3 spans 10 amino acids. Looked up from germline, CDR1 is SQVTM and CDR2 is ANQGSEA. Here the CDR3 DNA reads TGCAGCGTTGGGAACAATGAGCAGTTCTTC. Its translation: CSVGNNEQFF.

The rearrangement joins TRBV7-2 to TRBJ2-2, with 7 positions matching TRBD1. CDR1 and CDR2 from the germline V gene are SGHTA and FQGNSA. The CDR3 runs 15 residues. J was trimmed by 6 bases and V by 1 base; bases with no gene match: 5. CDR3 DNA sequence: TGTGCCAGCAGCTTAGAGGGGGCCGGGGCCGGGGAGCTGTTTTTT. Protein: CASSLEGAGAGELFF. Drawing the rest from reference TRBV7-2 and TRBJ2-2, the complete variable domain is GAGVSQSPSNKVTEKGKDVELRCDPISGHTALYWYRQSLGQGLEFLIYFQGNSAPDKSGLPSDRFSAERTGGSVSTLTIQRTQQEDSAVYLCASSLEGAGAGELFFGEGSRLTVL.

This clonotype was recorded a few times. The chain employs TRBV28 and TRBJ2-3; the D is unclear. This CDR3 has 16 amino acids. V gave up 3 bases and J gave up 4 bases, with 17 bases separating them. Germline V gives CDR1 MDHEN, CDR2 SYDVKM. The chain's CDR3 is CASSLFYQGVADTQYF. The CDR3 DNA is TGTGCCAGCAGTTTGTTCTATCAAGGTGTGGCAGATACGCAGTATTTT.

V and J are TRBV28 and TRBJ2-1; 7 positions match TRBD2. Germline V gene sequence: CDR1 MDHEN, CDR2 SYDVKM. This CDR3 contains 16 residues. Trimming removed 5 bases from V and 2 bases from J; junction bases left unmatched: 9. The CDR3 reads CASSPRDYRTYNEQFF. For the CDR3, the DNA is TGTGCCAGCAGTCCACGGGACTACCGAACCTACAATGAGCAGTTCTTC.

This clonotype was detected ten times or more. V is TRBV29-1 and J is TRBJ2-3; D is uncertain. Germline-derived CDR1 and CDR2 are SQVTM and ANQGSEA. The CDR3 runs 15 residues. The V end was cut by 1 base, the J end by 0 bases, with 11 bases between. The CDR3 DNA reads TGCAGCGTTGAAGGACGGCTAACTAGCACAGATACGCAGTATTTT. Amino acids: CSVEGRLTSTDTQYF.

This clonotype was detected many times. This chain links TRBV6-2 or TRBV6-3 with TRBJ2-1, with TRBD2 matching over 15 bases. CDR1 and CDR2 from the germline V gene are MNHEY and SVGEGT. J gave up 9 bases and V 5 bases, and 8 bases lay outside the gene matches. This CDR3 region has 16 residues. CDR3: CASSPWTSGRGSEQFF. The CDR3 nucleotides are TGTGCCAGCAGTCCCTGGACTAGCGGGAGGGGCAGTGAGCAGTTCTTC.

The chain is built from TRBV20-1 and TRBJ1-1; 9 bases line up with TRBD1. The germline CDR1 and CDR2 sequences are DFQATT and SNEGSKA (reference sequence). Germline trimming cut 0 bases from V and 10 bases from J; bases unmatched to any gene: 12. The CDR3 spans 15 residues. The CDR3 loop is CSARDLGQGFVRAFF. The CDR3 region has the DNA TGCAGTGCTAGAGATCTCGGACAGGGGTTCGTACGAGCTTTCTTT.

This clonotype was counted between two and nine times. This chain links TRBV29-1 with TRBJ2-7, with D maybe TRBD2 (5 bases). V was trimmed by 2 bases and J by 9 bases, leaving 11 bases between them. The germline CDR1 and CDR2 sequences are SQVTM and ANQGSEA. This CDR3 region has 11 residues. CDR3 protein: CSVELRVGQYF. DNA for the CDR3: TGCAGCGTTGAATTGAGGGTAGGGCAGTACTTC.

Only a few counts were recorded for this clonotype. V and J are TRBV12-3 or TRBV12-4 and TRBJ2-2, with D possibly being TRBD1 (6 bases). The CDR3 loop spans 14 amino acids. The V end lost 3 bases, the J end lost 8 bases, and 13 bases lay between the germline ends. CDR3: CASSLVRGGGELFF. The CDR3 DNA sequence: TGTGCCAGCAGTTTGGTCAGGGGCGGTGGGGAGCTGTTTTTT.

This chain joins TRBV29-1 and TRBJ1-3, with unresolved D. The CDR3 is 13 amino acids. Trimming stripped 4 bases from V and 0 bases from J, with 7 bases between. Germline CDR1 is SQVTM and CDR2 is ANQGSEA. The CDR3 loop reads CSVGVNSGNTIYF. CDR3 in DNA: TGCAGCGTTGGAGTCAACTCTGGAAACACCATATATTTT.

The chain uses TRBV4-2 and TRBJ1-5, with D uncertain. Germline V gene sequence: CDR1 LGHNA, CDR2 YNFKEQ. CDR3 length: 15 residues. Trimming removed 0 bases from V and 3 bases from J, with 9 bases in between. DNA of the CDR3: TGTGCCAGCAGCCAAGATCAGGAGATCAATCAGCCCCAGCATTTT. This gives the protein CASSQDQEINQPQHF.

The CDR3 is CASSSGGTQYF. The DNA for the CDR3 is TGTGCCAGCAGCTCGGGGGGGACCCAGTACTTC. The J gene is TRBJ2-5, the V gene TRBV7-9, with TRBD2 matching over 7 bases. Trimming at V came to 4 bases and at J to 7 bases, leaving 0 bases not matched to a gene. There are 11 residues in the CDR3. The germline CDR1 and CDR2 sequences are SEHNR and FQNEAQ (reference sequence).

This clonotype was recorded a few times. V and J are TRBV27 and TRBJ2-7, with D hard to call. Germline V gives CDR1 MNHEY, CDR2 SMNVEV (reference sequence). Trimming took off 3 bases at V and 0 bases at J, with 9 bases between the two ends. The CDR3 length is 14 residues. In nucleotides, the CDR3 is TGTGCCAGCAGTTTTGGGATGAGCTCCTACGAGCAGTACTTC. Residues: CASSFGMSSYEQYF.

Worth noting for this clonotype: The conserved phenylalanine or tryptophan is not found at the CDR3 terminus, so this likely reflects a read error. This chain uses TRBV18 with TRBJ2-1, with 7 bases that match TRBD1. Germline V gene sequence: CDR1 KGHSH, CDR2 LQKENI. The ends lost 5 bases at V and 2 bases at J; junction bases unmatched: 3. The length of the CDR3 is 14 residues. The CDR3 here is CASSGQETYNEQFS. The CDR3 bases are TGTGCCAGCTCAGGACAGGAAACCTACAATGAGCAGTTCTCC.